The 24 T cell receptor beta chains reported below all come from one sample, sequenced in a study of siplizumab effects on memory and regulatory T cells. Profiled with immunoSEQ multiplex PCR; TCRdb holds only in-frame clones, not every one. The sample contains tens of thousands of clones, around 96% of which appear only once. The sample comprised naive CD8+ T cells sorted from blood. The receptor set was obtained from a human donor in good health.

The V call is TRBV7-2, the J call TRBJ1-1; 7 bases align to TRBD1. Germline V CDR1 and CDR2: SGHTA, FQGNSA. There are 16 residues in the CDR3. V shed 1 base, J shed 1 base, and the junction held 6 bases outside the gene matches. The chain's CDR3 is CASSLEGGRGNTEAFF. The DNA for the CDR3 is TGTGCCAGCAGCTTAGAAGGGGGCCGAGGGAACACTGAAGCTTTCTTT.

The chain links TRBV19 to TRBJ2-3, with D tentatively TRBD2 (5 bases). The CDR3 runs 16 residues. V dropped 3 bases and J dropped 0 bases, with 13 bases sitting between them. Germline CDR1 LNHDA, CDR2 SQIVND (reference sequence). As DNA, the CDR3 is TGTGCCAGTAGTATCCCGGGATCAATAAGCACAGATACGCAGTATTTT. Protein: CASSIPGSISTDTQYF.

This clone has only one observation. V gene TRBV6-6 combines with J gene TRBJ2-5; D perhaps matches TRBD1 (6 bases). Trimming stripped 2 bases from V and 1 base from J, with 8 bases between. This CDR3 is 14 amino acids long. The germline V gene has CDR1 MNHNY and CDR2 SVGAGI (reference sequence). CDR3 in amino acids: CASSYTGTQETQYF. For the CDR3, the DNA is TGTGCCAGCAGTTACACAGGGACCCAAGAGACCCAGTACTTC.

About this clone itself: Other nucleotide sequences from this sample produce the same CDR3. J is TRBJ2-2 and V is TRBV19; 10 bases match TRBD1. This CDR3 is 15 amino acids long. The V gene's germline CDR1 is LNHDA and CDR2 SQIVND (reference sequence). The junction had 0 bases not matched to a gene; V was cut back by 1 base and J by 4 bases. In DNA form, the CDR3 reads TGTGCCAGTAGTATAGGGGACAGGGGCACCGGGGAGCTGTTTTTT. Translation: CASSIGDRGTGELFF.

The chain is built from TRBV21-1 and TRBJ2-1; whether TRBD2, the table's D call, matches the DNA was not checked. TRBV21-1 represents a pseudogene. This CDR3 comprises 17 residues. CDR3 loop: CASSKSGDVRGNNEQFF. In DNA, the CDR3 is TGTGCCAGCAGCAAATCGGGCGATGTACGGGGTAACAATGAGCAGTTCTTC.

The chain combines TRBV15 with TRBJ2-7; possibly TRBD1 for D (5 bases). CDR1 and CDR2 (germline): LNHNV, YYDKDF (reference sequence). This CDR3 spans 14 amino acids. V lost 6 bases and J 7 bases, leaving 19 bases between the germline ends. CDR3 amino acids: CATRDRPPIGEQYF. The CDR3 nucleotides read TGTGCCACCAGAGACAGACCCCCGATTGGGGAGCAGTACTTC. The full variable domain, rest sourced from reference TRBV15 and TRBJ2-7, is DAMVIQNPRYQVTQFGKPVTLSCSQTLNHNVMYWYQQKSSQAPKLLFHYYDKDFNNEADTPDNFQSRRPNTSFCFLDIRSPGLGDTAMYLCATRDRPPIGEQYFGPGTRLTVT.

This chain joins TRBV11-2 and TRBJ2-7; tentatively, D is TRBD2 (6 bases). Germline lookup yields CDR1 SGHAT and CDR2 FQNNGV. The length of the CDR3 is 16 residues. Trimming shortened V by 5 bases and J by 6 bases, and 23 bases separated the two germline ends. The CDR3 coding sequence is TGTGCCAGCAGCCACCCACCCGGGGGTTCTGGGGGCGAGCAGTACTTC. It translates to CASSHPPGGSGGEQYF.

The V call is TRBV7-3, the J call TRBJ2-3; 10 bases line up with TRBD2. The CDR3 has 15 residues. V trimming: 1 base; J trimming: 3 bases; junction bases outside the gene matches: 1. Germline values: CDR1 SGHTA, CDR2 FQGTGA. The CDR3 DNA is TGTGCCAGCAGCTTAATAGCGGGGGGAACAGATACGCAGTATTTT. It codes for CASSLIAGGTDTQYF.

V gene TRBV2 combines with J gene TRBJ1-3; D is unresolved. V was pared by 7 bases and J by 0 bases, with 4 bases between. This CDR3 spans 12 amino acids. CDR1 is SNHLY and CDR2 is FYNNEI in the germline V gene. The CDR3 here is CASTNSGNTIYF. The CDR3 region has the DNA TGTGCCAGCACGAACTCTGGAAACACCATATATTTT.

The J gene is TRBJ2-3, the V gene TRBV6-4; D gene ambiguous. V lost 3 bases, J lost 2 bases, and 9 bases lay in between. CDR3 length: 14 residues. Germline V gene sequence: CDR1 MRHNA, CDR2 SNTAGT. CDR3 sequence: CASSEGNPTDTQYF. CDR3 nucleotide sequence: TGTGCCAGCAGTGAAGGCAATCCCACAGATACGCAGTATTTT.

V is TRBV5-6 and J is TRBJ1-1, with 8 bases fitting TRBD1. Germline V lookup: CDR1 SGHDT, CDR2 YYEEEE. V dropped 0 bases and J dropped 4; count of bases not matched to a gene: 5. The CDR3 runs to 15 residues. The CDR3 protein is CASSLGTGFGTEAFF. The DNA of the CDR3 is TGTGCCAGCAGCTTGGGGACAGGGTTTGGCACTGAAGCTTTCTTT.

The chain combines TRBV27 with TRBJ2-1; a possible D gene is TRBD1 (5 bases). Trimming removed 0 bases from V and 8 bases from J, with 8 bases in between. Germline assignment: CDR1 MNHEY and CDR2 SMNVEV (reference sequence). The CDR3 runs to 13 residues. This CDR3 is CASSLSGAHEQFF. CDR3 nucleotides: TGTGCCAGCAGTTTATCAGGGGCCCATGAGCAGTTCTTC.

The chain links TRBV5-5 to TRBJ2-2, with D maybe TRBD2 (6 bases). The CDR3 totals 15 residues. The germline V gene encodes CDR1 SGHKS and CDR2 YYEKEE (reference sequence). V lost 0 bases and J 6 bases, leaving 12 bases between the germline ends. The CDR3 nucleotides read TGTGCCAGCAGCTTGGGGGACTCGAGTTCCGGGGAGCTGTTTTTT. This gives the protein CASSLGDSSSGELFF.

This clone was seen only once. The chain couples TRBV6-1 to TRBJ1-5, with D uncertain. This CDR3 region has 15 residues. V was cut by 2 bases and J by 0 bases, with 8 bases left in between. Germline V gene sequence: CDR1 MNHNS, CDR2 SASEGT. CDR3 residues: CASSEYSYSNQPQHF. In nucleotides, the CDR3 is TGTGCCAGCAGTGAATACAGTTATAGCAATCAGCCCCAGCATTTT.

The chain couples TRBV19 to TRBJ2-5; perhaps D is TRBD1 or TRBD2 (5 bases each). Germline lookup yields CDR1 LNHDA and CDR2 SQIVND (reference sequence). V dropped 8 bases and J dropped 4 bases, with 14 bases sitting between them. The CDR3 covers 13 residues. This CDR3 is CASSVGGGETQYF. The CDR3 coding sequence is TGTGCCAGTTCGGTGGGTGGGGGAGAGACCCAGTACTTC.

CDR3 nucleotides: TGTGCCAGCGGGGAGGACAGGGTAGATGGCTACACCTTC. This translates into CASGEDRVDGYTF. This chain connects TRBV6-6 to TRBJ1-2, with 8 positions matching TRBD1. The germline V gene encodes CDR1 MNHNY and CDR2 SVGAGI (reference sequence). V lost 8 bases and J lost 6; bases outside the gene matches: 8. This CDR3 has 13 amino acids.

CDR3 DNA: TGTGCCAGCAGCCTCGGCCCGGGCCGGGGCACAGATACGCAGTATTTT. This gives the protein CASSLGPGRGTDTQYF. The chain couples TRBV7-6 to TRBJ2-3; D is ambiguous. The CDR3 consists of 16 residues. Trimming took off 5 bases at V and 1 base at J, with 16 bases between the two ends. CDR1 and CDR2 from the germline V gene are SGHVS and FNYEAQ.

The V gene is TRBV7-2, the J gene TRBJ2-3; D is ambiguous. This CDR3 is built from 14 residues. V was shortened by 3 bases and J by 3 bases, with 10 bases between the two germline ends. Germline-derived CDR1 and CDR2 are SGHTA and FQGNSA. The CDR3 reads CASSFPELTDTQYF. The DNA of the CDR3 is TGTGCCAGCAGCTTTCCGGAACTAACAGATACGCAGTATTTT.

The gene calls are TRBV9 and TRBJ1-5; TRBD1 might be the D (5 bases). The germline gives CDR1 SGDLS, CDR2 YYNGEE. V was shortened by 0 bases and J by 2 bases, with 9 bases between the two germline ends. The CDR3 totals 15 residues. The CDR3 here is CASSVGGVGNQPQHF. CDR3 sequence (DNA): TGTGCCAGCAGCGTAGGAGGGGTGGGCAATCAGCCCCAGCATTTT.

The J gene is TRBJ2-7, the V gene TRBV7-3; the D is unclear. The CDR3 sequence is 14 residues long. V shed 5 bases and J shed 4 bases, with 15 bases lying between them. The germline V gene has CDR1 SGHTA and CDR2 FQGTGA. The CDR3: CASSLDHNSYEQYF. CDR3 sequence (DNA): TGTGCCAGCAGCCTCGACCACAATTCTTACGAGCAGTACTTC.

The V and J genes are TRBV7-9 and TRBJ1-2; D not resolved. The V and J ends lost 5 bases and 3 bases respectively, with 10 bases between them. CDR3 length equals 13 residues. Germline values: CDR1 SEHNR, CDR2 FQNEAQ (reference sequence). The CDR3 spells CASSRDNHYGYTF. CDR3 nucleotides: TGTGCCAGCAGCCGCGACAACCACTATGGCTACACCTTC.

The chain uses TRBV11-2 and TRBJ2-7; D is unresolved. Germline V gene lookup returns CDR1 SGHAT and CDR2 FQNNGV. The CDR3 contains 14 residues. The germline V and J ends were trimmed by 1 base and 0 bases, with 7 bases remaining between them. The CDR3 DNA is TGTGCCAGCAGCTTAGGCGCAGGCTCCTACGAGCAGTACTTC. Translated, it gives CASSLGAGSYEQYF.

This clone was seen once. The chain joins TRBV5-6 to TRBJ2-3; D is unclear. V lost 2 bases and J lost 2, with 15 bases in between. From germline, CDR1 is SGHDT and CDR2 YYEEEE. There are 16 residues in the CDR3. DNA of the CDR3: TGTGCCAGCAGCTTACCCACAGTAGATGCCACAGATACGCAGTATTTT. This encodes CASSLPTVDATDTQYF.

The chain links TRBV6-4 to TRBJ2-7, with D possibly matching TRBD1 (5 bases). Trimming removed 6 bases from V and 2 bases from J, with 17 bases in between. Germline CDR1 reads MRHNA; CDR2 reads SNTAGT. The length of the CDR3 is 15 residues. The CDR3 loop is CASRQNRQTPYEQYF. In DNA form, the CDR3 reads TGTGCCAGCAGACAGAACAGACAGACCCCCTACGAGCAGTACTTC.